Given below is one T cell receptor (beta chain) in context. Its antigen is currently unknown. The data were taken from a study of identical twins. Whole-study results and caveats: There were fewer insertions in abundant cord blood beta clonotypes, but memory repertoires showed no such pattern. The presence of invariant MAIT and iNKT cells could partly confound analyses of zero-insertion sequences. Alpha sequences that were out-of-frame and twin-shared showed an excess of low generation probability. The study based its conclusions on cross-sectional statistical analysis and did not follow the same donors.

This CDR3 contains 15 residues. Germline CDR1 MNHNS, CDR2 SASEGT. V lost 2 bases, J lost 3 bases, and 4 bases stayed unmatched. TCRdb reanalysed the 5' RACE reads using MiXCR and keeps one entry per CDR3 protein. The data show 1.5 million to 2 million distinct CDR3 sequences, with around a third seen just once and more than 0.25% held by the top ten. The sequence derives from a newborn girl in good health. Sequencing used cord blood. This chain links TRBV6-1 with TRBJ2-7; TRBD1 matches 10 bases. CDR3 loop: CASSERGTGVYEQYF. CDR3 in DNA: TGTGCCAGCAGTGAAAGGGGGACAGGGGTCTACGAGCAGTACTTC.